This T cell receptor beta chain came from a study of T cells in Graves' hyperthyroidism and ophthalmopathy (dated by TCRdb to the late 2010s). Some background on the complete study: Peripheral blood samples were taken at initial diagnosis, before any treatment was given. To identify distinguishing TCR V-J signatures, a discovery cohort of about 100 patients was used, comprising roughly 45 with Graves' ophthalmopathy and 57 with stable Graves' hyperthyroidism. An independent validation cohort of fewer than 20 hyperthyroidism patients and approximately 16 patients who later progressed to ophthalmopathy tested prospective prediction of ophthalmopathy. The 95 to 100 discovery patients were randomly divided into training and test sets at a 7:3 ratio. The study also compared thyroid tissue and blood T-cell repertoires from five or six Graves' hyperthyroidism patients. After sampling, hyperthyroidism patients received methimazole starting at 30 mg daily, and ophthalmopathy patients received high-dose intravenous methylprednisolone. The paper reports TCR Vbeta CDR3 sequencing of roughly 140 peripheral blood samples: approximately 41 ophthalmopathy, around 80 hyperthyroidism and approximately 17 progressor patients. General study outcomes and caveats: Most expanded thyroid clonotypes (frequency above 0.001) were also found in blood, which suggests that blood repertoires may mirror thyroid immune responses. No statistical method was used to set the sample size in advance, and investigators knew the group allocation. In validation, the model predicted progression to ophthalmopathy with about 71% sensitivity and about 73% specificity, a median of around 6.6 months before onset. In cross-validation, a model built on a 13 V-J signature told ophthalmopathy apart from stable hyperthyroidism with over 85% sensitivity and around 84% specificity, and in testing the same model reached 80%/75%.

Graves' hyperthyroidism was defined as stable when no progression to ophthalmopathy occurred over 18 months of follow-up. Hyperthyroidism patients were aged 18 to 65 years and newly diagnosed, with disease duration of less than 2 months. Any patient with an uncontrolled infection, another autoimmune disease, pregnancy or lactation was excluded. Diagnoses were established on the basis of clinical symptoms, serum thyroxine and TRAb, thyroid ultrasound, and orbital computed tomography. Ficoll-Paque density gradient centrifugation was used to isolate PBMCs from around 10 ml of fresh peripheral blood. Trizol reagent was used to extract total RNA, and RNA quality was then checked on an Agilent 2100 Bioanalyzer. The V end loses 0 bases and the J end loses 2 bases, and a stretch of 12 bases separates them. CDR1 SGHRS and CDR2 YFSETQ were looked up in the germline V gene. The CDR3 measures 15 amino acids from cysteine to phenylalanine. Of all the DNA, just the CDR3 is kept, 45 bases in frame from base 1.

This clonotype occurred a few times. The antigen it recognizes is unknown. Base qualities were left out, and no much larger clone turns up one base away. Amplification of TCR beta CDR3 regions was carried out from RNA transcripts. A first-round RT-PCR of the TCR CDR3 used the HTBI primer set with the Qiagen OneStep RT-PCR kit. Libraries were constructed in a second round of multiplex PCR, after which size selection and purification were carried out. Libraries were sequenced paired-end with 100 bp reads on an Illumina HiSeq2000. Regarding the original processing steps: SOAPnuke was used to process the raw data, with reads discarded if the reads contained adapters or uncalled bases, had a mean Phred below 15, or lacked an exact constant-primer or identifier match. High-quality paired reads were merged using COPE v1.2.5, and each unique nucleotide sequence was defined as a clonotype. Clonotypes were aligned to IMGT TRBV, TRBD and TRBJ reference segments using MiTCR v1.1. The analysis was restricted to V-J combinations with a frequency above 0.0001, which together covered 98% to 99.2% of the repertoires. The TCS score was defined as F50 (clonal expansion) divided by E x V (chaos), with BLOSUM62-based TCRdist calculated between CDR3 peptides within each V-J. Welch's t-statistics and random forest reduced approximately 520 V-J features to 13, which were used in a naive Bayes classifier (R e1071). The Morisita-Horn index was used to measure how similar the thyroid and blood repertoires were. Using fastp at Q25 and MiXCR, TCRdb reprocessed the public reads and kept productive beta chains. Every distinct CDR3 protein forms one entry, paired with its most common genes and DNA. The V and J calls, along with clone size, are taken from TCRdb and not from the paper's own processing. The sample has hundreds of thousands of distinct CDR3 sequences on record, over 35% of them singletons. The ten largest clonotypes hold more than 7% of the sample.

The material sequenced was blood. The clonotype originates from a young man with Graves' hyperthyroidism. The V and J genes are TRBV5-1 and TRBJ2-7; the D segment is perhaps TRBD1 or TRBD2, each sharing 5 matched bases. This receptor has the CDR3 CASSLVGDGTYEQYF. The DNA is TGCGCCAGCAGCTTGGTGGGGGACGGAACCTACGAGCAGTACTTC.